The rows below give T cell receptor beta chains drawn from one sample of a study of cytomegalovirus exposure and HLA in healthy donors. Method: immunoSEQ multiplex PCR; TCRdb's copy keeps in-frame clones and lacks some. The data show approximately 190,000 clones, over 70% seen once. The source material was PBMCs. The receptors here all came from a man in his forties or fifties in good health and CMV-seropositive. CDR3s include the opening cysteine and the closing phenylalanine or tryptophan. A D gene is named only where the DNA matches it firmly. Where a row states a size, it is once, few, many or the class of an expanded clone; other rows omit it.

J gene,V gene,clone size,D gene,CDR3 protein,CDR3 DNA
TRBJ1-3,TRBV15,.,.,CATSGDRRLSGNTIYF,TGTGCCACCAGCGGTGACAGGCGACTCTCTGGAAACACCATATATTTT
TRBJ1-1,TRBV5-1,.,.,CASSLGFSVNTEAFF,TGCGCCAGCAGCTTGGGGTTTAGTGTGAACACTGAAGCTTTCTTT
TRBJ1-1,TRBV12-2,few,.,CASRGRTPVDRTNTEAFF,TGTGCAAGTCGCGGAAGGACCCCGGTCGACAGGACTAACACTGAAGCTTTCTTT
TRBJ2-5,TRBV11-2,.,.,CASSPAAGIETQYF,TGTGCCAGCAGCCCCGCGGCCGGCATTGAGACCCAGTACTTC
TRBJ2-3,TRBV5-6,.,.,CASSPRWSADTQYF,TGTGCCAGCAGCCCTCGTTGGAGCGCAGATACGCAGTATTTT
TRBJ1-2,TRBV28,.,.,CASSLGTLGYTF,TGTGCCAGCAGTTTAGGGACTCTTGGCTACACCTTC
TRBJ2-7,TRBV7-9,.,.,CASSPGTTEQYF,TGTGCCAGCAGCCCCGGGACAACGGAGCAGTACTTC
TRBJ2-1,TRBV10-3,once,TRBD1,CAISESRQGPRDEQFF,TGTGCCATCAGTGAGTCGAGACAGGGACCTAGGGATGAGCAGTTCTTC
TRBJ2-7,TRBV29-1,.,.,CSVQGTYEQYF,TGCAGCGTACAGGGTACCTACGAGCAGTACTTC
TRBJ2-3,TRBV6-6,.,TRBD2,CASSYWGGNTDTQYF,TGTGCCAGCAGTTACTGGGGAGGGAACACAGATACGCAGTATTTT
TRBJ2-7,TRBV19,.,.,CASSLGYHSYEQYF,TGTGCCAGTAGTCTGGGCTACCACTCCTACGAGCAGTACTTC
TRBJ1-5,TRBV6-5,.,.,CASSYSDRTFQPQHF,TGTGCCAGCAGTTACAGTGACAGGACTTTTCAGCCCCAGCATTTT
TRBJ1-2,TRBV6-5,.,.,CASRPATVSGYTF,TGTGCCAGCAGACCCGCGACAGTATCGGGCTACACCTTC
TRBJ2-5,TRBV7-6,.,.,CASSLGTASQETQYF,TGTGCCAGCAGCTTAGGGACAGCATCCCAAGAGACCCAGTACTTC
TRBJ1-5,TRBV25-1,.,.,CASSEWAGNQPQHF,TGTGCCAGCAGTGAATGGGCAGGCAATCAGCCCCAGCATTTT
TRBJ1-4,TRBV9,.,TRBD1,CASSALKGASEKLFF,TGTGCCAGCAGCGCTTTGAAGGGGGCCAGTGAAAAACTGTTTTTT
TRBJ2-3,TRBV2,.,.,CASTKQVSFTDTQYF,TGTGCCAGCACTAAACAGGTGTCCTTCACAGATACGCAGTATTTT
TRBJ1-6,TRBV30,.,TRBD1,CASAGQAVSPLHF,TGTGCCAGTGCGGGACAGGCGGTGTCACCCCTCCACTTT
TRBJ2-1,TRBV4-3,.,TRBD2,CASSQETTSGPGHEQFF,TGCGCCAGCAGCCAAGAAACCACTAGCGGCCCCGGCCATGAGCAGTTCTTC
TRBJ1-2,TRBV6-6,.,.,CASSYSRGGYGYTF,TGTGCCAGCAGTTACTCGAGAGGAGGCTATGGCTACACCTTC
TRBJ2-1,TRBV18,.,.,CASSPPTGLSMNEQFF,TGTGCCAGCTCACCACCTACGGGACTGTCCATGAATGAGCAGTTCTTC
TRBJ2-4,TRBV19,once,TRBD2,CASSMVAGSNIQYF,TGTGCCAGTAGTATGGTAGCGGGAAGTAACATTCAGTACTTC
TRBJ2-1,TRBV5-1,.,.,CASSEAPSSYNEQFF,TGCGCCAGCAGCGAGGCACCTAGCTCCTACAATGAGCAGTTCTTC
TRBJ1-4,TRBV4-3,.,.,CASSQGWERGEKLFF,TGCGCCAGCAGCCAGGGGTGGGAACGAGGGGAAAAACTGTTTTTT
TRBJ2-5,TRBV11-2,.,TRBD2,CASSFLAGGPVETQYF,TGTGCCAGCAGCTTTCTAGCGGGAGGGCCGGTGGAGACCCAGTACTTC
TRBJ2-7,TRBV5-1,.,TRBD1,CASSRGQYSYEQYF,TGCGCCAGCAGTCGGGGACAGTACTCCTACGAGCAGTACTTC
TRBJ1-1,TRBV6-6,.,.,CASSTGNTEAFF,TGTGCCAGCAGTACAGGGAACACTGAAGCTTTCTTT
TRBJ1-5,TRBV28,.,TRBD1,CASSFADRGERYSNQPQHF,TGTGCCAGCAGTTTCGCTGACAGGGGGGAGAGGTATAGCAATCAGCCCCAGCATTTT
TRBJ1-4,TRBV11-2,.,.,CASSFGAGREKLFF,TGTGCCAGCAGCTTTGGGGCAGGCAGGGAAAAACTGTTTTTT
TRBJ2-3,TRBV5-6,.,.,CASQPKGVGTDTQYF,TGTGCCAGCCAACCAAAGGGAGTCGGCACAGATACGCAGTATTTT
TRBJ2-1,TRBV6-4,.,TRBD1,CASSDTTGDNEQFF,TGTGCCAGCAGTGACACTACAGGGGACAATGAGCAGTTCTTC
TRBJ1-3,TRBV28,.,TRBD1,CASSFFGQGNSGNTIYF,TGTGCCAGCAGTTTCTTCGGACAGGGTAACTCTGGAAACACCATATATTTT
TRBJ2-2,TRBV28,.,TRBD2,CASSPLAGRSELFF,TGTGCCAGCAGTCCTTTAGCGGGGCGGAGCGAGCTGTTTTTT
TRBJ2-6,TRBV6-5,.,.,CASSGGTAGANGLTF,TGTGCCAGCAGTGGCGGGACAGCTGGGGCCAACGGCCTGACTTTC
TRBJ1-1,TRBV5-1,.,.,CASSEVRGAVAFF,TGCGCCAGCAGCGAGGTGCGCGGGGCGGTAGCTTTCTTT
TRBJ1-4,TRBV27,.,TRBD1,CASRPGQGIKLFF,TGTGCCAGCAGGCCAGGACAGGGAATAAAACTGTTTTTT
TRBJ1-4,TRBV27,.,TRBD1,CASSSAGQGGKLFF,TGTGCCAGCAGTTCCGCGGGACAGGGTGGAAAACTGTTTTTT
TRBJ2-1,TRBV5-1,few,TRBD2,CASSYRDYTYEQFF,TGCGCCAGCAGCTACCGGGACTACACCTACGAGCAGTTCTTC
TRBJ2-1,TRBV7-2,.,.,CASSPGNEQFF,TGTGCCAGCAGCCCGGGCAATGAGCAGTTCTTC
TRBJ1-4,TRBV27,.,.,CASRFQTGVREKLFF,TGTGCCAGCAGATTCCAGACAGGTGTTCGGGAAAAACTGTTTTTT
TRBJ1-1,TRBV19,.,TRBD1,CASSLPGGNTEAFF,TGTGCCAGTAGTTTGCCAGGGGGCAACACTGAAGCTTTCTTT
TRBJ1-2,TRBV27,.,TRBD1,CASAPHDRAVHGYTF,TGTGCCAGCGCTCCCCATGACAGGGCCGTGCATGGCTACACCTTC
TRBJ2-7,TRBV5-1,.,.,CASSFGRPPYEQYF,TGCGCCAGCAGCTTTGGCAGGCCCCCCTACGAGCAGTACTTC
TRBJ2-7,TRBV7-9,.,TRBD1,CASSPTGGPAAEEQYF,TGTGCCAGCAGCCCAACAGGGGGACCAGCAGCGGAGGAGCAGTACTTC
TRBJ1-4,TRBV30,few,.,CAWSVLVGFELFF,TGTGCCTGGAGTGTACTAGTCGGGTTCGAACTGTTTTTT
TRBJ2-5,TRBV18,.,.,CASSPRGIETQYF,TGTGCCAGCTCACCCAGGGGAATCGAGACCCAGTACTTC